These 10 T cell receptor beta chains originate from one sample sequenced in a study of cytomegalovirus exposure and HLA in healthy donors (dated by TCRdb to 2015 to 2018). The library was prepared using the immunoSEQ multiplex PCR assay. A mixture of 60 forward primers for TCR Vbeta segments and 13 reverse primers for TCR Jbeta segments was used in the multiplex PCR. TCRdb took over this immuneACCESS table, retaining in-frame rearrangements with V and J assigned. Such tables are incomplete; in checked studies, under half of the missing clones stem from an unresolved V gene, and the remainder is unexplained. Recorded for this sample are roughly 110,000 clones; 60% to 80% of them occurred a single time. Together, the top ten hold roughly 2% of the sample. The sample consisted of PBMCs. These receptors originate from a man aged 18 to 30 in good health and CMV-seronegative.

Regarding this clone: This sample includes further DNA sequences coding for the same CDR3. The rearrangement joins TRBV2 to TRBJ1-3, with 8 bases matching TRBD1. V dropped 6 bases and J dropped 3; count of bases not matched to a gene: 4. The CDR3 length is 14 residues. Germline CDR1 SNHLY, CDR2 FYNNEI. CDR3: CASSRGQGGNTIYF. CDR3 DNA sequence: TGTGCCAGCAGCAGGGGGCAAGGTGGAAACACCATATATTTT.

This chain connects TRBV29-1 to TRBJ2-3; D gene unclear. V shed 7 bases and J shed 2 bases, with 16 bases lying between them. This CDR3 has 14 residues. Germline V gene data show CDR1 as SQVTM and CDR2 as ANQGSEA. CDR3 coding DNA: TGCAGCGCCCCGCTGGCAGGCACCACAGATACGCAGTATTTT. Encoded protein: CSAPLAGTTDTQYF.

This clone was detected only a few times. The chain combines TRBV7-2 with TRBJ2-5; D unresolved. Germline V gene lookup returns CDR1 SGHTA and CDR2 FQGNSA. Trimming left V 1 base short and J 3 bases short, with 6 bases between. The CDR3 contains 13 residues. CDR3 protein: CASSLVGKETQYF. In DNA form, the CDR3 reads TGTGCCAGCAGCTTAGTCGGTAAAGAGACCCAGTACTTC.

This chain joins TRBV7-8 and TRBJ2-2, with 14 bases matching TRBD2. The CDR3 runs to 18 residues. Looked up from germline, CDR1 is SGHVS and CDR2 is FQNEAQ. V lost 0 bases to trimming and J lost 5 bases; unmatched junction nucleotides: 5. This CDR3 reads CASSLAVTSGGATGELFF. CDR3 sequence (DNA): TGTGCCAGCAGCTTAGCGGTGACTAGCGGGGGGGCAACCGGGGAGCTGTTTTTT. Using reference TRBV7-8 and TRBJ2-2 for the parts outside the CDR3, the full variable domain is GAGVSQSPRYKVAKRGQDVALRCDPISGHVSLFWYQQALGQGPEFLTYFQNEAQLDKSGLPSDRFFAERPEGSVSTLKIQRTQQEDSAVYLCASSLAVTSGGATGELFFGEGSRLTVL.

The chain couples TRBV7-6 to TRBJ2-7; tentative D call: TRBD2 (6 bases). Germline V lookup: CDR1 SGHVS, CDR2 FNYEAQ. Trimming shortened V by 2 bases and J by 1 base, and 21 bases separated the two germline ends. The CDR3 spans 18 residues. The CDR3 nucleotides read TGTGCCAGCAGCTTAATCGGAGCGGGCAGCCAACGATCCTACGAGCAGTACTTC. Protein sequence: CASSLIGAGSQRSYEQYF.

V usage is TRBV25-1 and J usage is TRBJ1-3, with 8 bases aligning to TRBD1. Germline-derived CDR1 and CDR2 are MGHDK and SYGVNS. The CDR3 runs to 14 residues. After removal of 5 bases from V and 2 bases from J, the junction contained 2 bases not matched to a gene. This chain's CDR3 is CASSRTGTGNTIYF. The CDR3 DNA follows: TGTGCCAGCAGTAGGACAGGGACTGGAAACACCATATATTTT.

This clone came up once. The chain carries TRBV7-2 and TRBJ2-5, with 8 bases matching TRBD1. The germline CDR1 and CDR2 sequences are SGHTA and FQGNSA. After removal of 5 bases from V and 5 bases from J, the junction contained 7 bases not matched to a gene. The CDR3 is 14 residues long. The CDR3 sequence: CASSPDRGAETQYF. DNA for the CDR3: TGTGCCAGCAGCCCAGACAGGGGAGCGGAGACCCAGTACTTC.

The chain combines TRBV19 with TRBJ1-1; possible D gene TRBD1, 6 bases. V was shortened by 5 bases and J by 9 bases, with 10 bases between the two germline ends. Germline V gene sequence: CDR1 LNHDA, CDR2 SQIVND (reference sequence). The CDR3 is 11 amino acids. CDR3 in DNA: TGTGCCAGTAGTCAGGGGTTCCAAGCTTTCTTT. Translating it yields CASSQGFQAFF.

The chain uses TRBV7-8 and TRBJ2-5, with 11 bases matching TRBD2. V lost 0 bases, J lost 5 bases, and 5 bases stayed unmatched. The CDR3 runs to 16 residues. From germline, CDR1 is SGHVS and CDR2 FQNEAQ. The chain's CDR3 is CASSLASGGAGETQYF. The CDR3 DNA follows: TGTGCCAGCAGCTTAGCTAGCGGGGGGGCCGGGGAGACCCAGTACTTC.

Comments on this clone: Other DNA variants within this sample encode the same CDR3. J is TRBJ2-7 and V is TRBV4-1; TRBD1 is a possible D gene (6 bases). Trimming cost V 1 base and J 2 bases, with 15 bases left between them. Germline lookup yields CDR1 MGHRA and CDR2 YSYEKL. The CDR3 loop spans 16 amino acids. The chain's CDR3 is CASSQAGGRGAYEQYF. The CDR3 coding sequence is TGCGCCAGCAGCCAAGCTGGGGGCAGGGGAGCCTACGAGCAGTACTTC.